A single sample gave rise to the 5 T cell receptor beta chains below, sequenced in a study of blood T cell repertoires in COVID-19. Repertoires were generated with immunoSEQ multiplex PCR, while TCRdb's copy carries only in-frame clones and drops some. Found here are approximately 240,000 clones, around nine tenths of them singletons; the top ten hold 2.1%. Sequenced sample: peripheral blood. Receptors were obtained from a middle-aged woman who had recovered from COVID-19.

DNA of the CDR3: TGCAGCGTTGTACCAGGAATCACAGATACGCAGTATTTT. As protein: CSVVPGITDTQYF. V is TRBV29-1 and J is TRBJ2-3; D is unclear. The CDR3 totals 13 residues. Deletions cut 4 bases from V and 2 bases from J, with 10 bases between. The germline V gene encodes CDR1 SQVTM and CDR2 ANQGSEA.

This clone was found once. The V call is TRBV7-3, the J call TRBJ2-2; a weak D match, TRBD2 (6 bases). CDR3 length equals 15 residues. V gave up 5 bases and J gave up 2 bases, with 12 bases separating them. Germline V gene lookup returns CDR1 SGHTA and CDR2 FQGTGA. CDR3: CASSPGDRNTGELFF. CDR3 bases: TGTGCCAGCAGCCCGGGGGACCGAAACACCGGGGAGCTGTTTTTT.

This chain links TRBV28 with TRBJ2-3, with D tentatively TRBD2 (6 bases). The CDR3 sequence is 15 residues long. V was trimmed by 11 bases and J by 6 bases, leaving 24 bases between them. The germline V gene encodes CDR1 MDHEN and CDR2 SYDVKM. The CDR3 reads CAPVVEREVSDTQYF. CDR3 nucleotides: TGTGCCCCCGTAGTGGAGAGGGAGGTATCGGATACGCAGTATTTT.

A few counts support this clone. The J gene is TRBJ1-2, the V gene TRBV7-9; the D gene is possibly TRBD1 (5 bases). The V gene's germline CDR1 is SEHNR and CDR2 FQNEAQ (reference sequence). The CDR3 runs 16 residues. The V end lost 0 bases, the J end lost 4 bases, and 15 bases lay between the germline ends. This chain's CDR3 is CASSLAPGLSGYGYTF. CDR3 coding DNA: TGTGCCAGCAGCTTAGCCCCAGGGTTATCTGGCTATGGCTACACCTTC.

The V and J genes are TRBV6-5 and TRBJ2-7, with a possible D match to TRBD1 (6 bases). Germline values: CDR1 MNHEY, CDR2 SVGAGI. The CDR3 sequence is 13 residues long. V shed 5 bases and J shed 2 bases, with 10 bases lying between them. Written as DNA, the CDR3 is TGTGCCAGCAGTAACAGGGACGCCTACGAGCAGTACTTC. Protein sequence: CASSNRDAYEQYF.